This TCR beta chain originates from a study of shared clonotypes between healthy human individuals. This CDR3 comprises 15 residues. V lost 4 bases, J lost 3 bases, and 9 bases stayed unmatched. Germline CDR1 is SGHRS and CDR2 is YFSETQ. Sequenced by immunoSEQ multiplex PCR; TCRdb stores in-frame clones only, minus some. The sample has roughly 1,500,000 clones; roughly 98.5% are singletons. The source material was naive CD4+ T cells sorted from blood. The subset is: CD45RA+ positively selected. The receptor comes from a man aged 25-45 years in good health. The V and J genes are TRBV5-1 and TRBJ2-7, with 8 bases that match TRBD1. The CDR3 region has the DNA TGCGCCAGCAGCAGAACCGGGACAGGATTCTACGAGCAGTACTTC. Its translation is CASSRTGTGFYEQYF. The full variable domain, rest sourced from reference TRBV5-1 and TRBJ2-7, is KAGVTQTPRYLIKTRGQQVTLSCSPISGHRSVSWYQQTPGQGLQFLFEYFSETQRNKGNFPGRFSGRQFSNSRSEMNVSTLELGDSALYLCASSRTGTGFYEQYFGPGTRLTVT.